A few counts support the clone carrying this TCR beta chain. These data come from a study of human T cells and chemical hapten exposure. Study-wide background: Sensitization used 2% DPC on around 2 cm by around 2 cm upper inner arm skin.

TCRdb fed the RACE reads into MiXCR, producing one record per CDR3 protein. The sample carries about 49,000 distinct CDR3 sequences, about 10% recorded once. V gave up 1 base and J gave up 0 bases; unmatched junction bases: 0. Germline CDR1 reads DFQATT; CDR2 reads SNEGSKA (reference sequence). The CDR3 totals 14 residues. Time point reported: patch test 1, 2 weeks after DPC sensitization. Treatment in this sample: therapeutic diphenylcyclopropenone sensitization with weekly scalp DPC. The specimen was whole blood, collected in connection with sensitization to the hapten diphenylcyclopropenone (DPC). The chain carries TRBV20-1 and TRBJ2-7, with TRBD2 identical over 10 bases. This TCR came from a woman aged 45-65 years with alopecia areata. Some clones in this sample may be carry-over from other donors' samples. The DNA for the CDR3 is TGCAGTGCTAGAGGGACTAGCGGCTCCTACGAGCAGTACTTC. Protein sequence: CSARGTSGSYEQYF.